The 32 T cell receptor beta chains in this list originate from one sample, sequenced in a study of blood T cells in healthy people across ages. Combining a sample-barcoded 5' primer with a J-beta primer mix, a second PCR ran for roughly 7 to 12 cycles. TCRdb fed the 5' RACE reads into MiXCR, producing one record per CDR3 protein. The sample has about 830,000 distinct CDR3 sequences; 60% to 80% are singletons. Input material: blood. Receptors originate from a man aged 25 to 40 in good health.

The chain combines TRBV9 with TRBJ2-7, with D tentatively TRBD1 (6 bases). This CDR3 comprises 15 residues. Per germline, CDR1 SGDLS and CDR2 YYNGEE. V lost 0 bases and J 4 bases, leaving 14 bases between the germline ends. The CDR3 region is CASSVGTAIGYEQYF. In DNA, the CDR3 is TGTGCCAGCAGCGTAGGGACAGCCATCGGGTACGAGCAGTACTTC.

This clonotype showed up just a few times. V is TRBV4-2 and J is TRBJ2-1; 11 bases agree with TRBD2. The V gene end was trimmed by 1 base and the J gene end by 5 bases; junction bases not matched to a gene: 7. CDR3 length: 17 residues. Germline V gene sequence: CDR1 LGHNA, CDR2 YNFKEQ. The chain's CDR3 is CASSQGLGTSGNNEQFF. The CDR3 DNA sequence: TGTGCCAGCAGCCAAGGCCTCGGGACTAGCGGCAACAATGAGCAGTTCTTC.

The chain employs TRBV25-1 and TRBJ2-5; no clear D gene. CDR3 length: 14 residues. Germline CDR1 is MGHDK and CDR2 is SYGVNS. With 3 bases removed from V and 4 bases from J, the gap between germline ends came to 12 bases. The CDR3 loop is CASSERVGGETQYF. The CDR3 DNA reads TGTGCCAGCAGTGAGCGTGTCGGCGGAGAGACCCAGTACTTC.

The chain is built from TRBV6-6 and TRBJ1-1, with 12 bases that match TRBD1. The V and J ends lost 6 bases and 6 bases, in that order; junction bases with no gene match: 5. Per the germline V gene, CDR1 is MNHNY and CDR2 is SVGAGI (reference sequence). The CDR3 covers 14 residues. The CDR3 DNA is TGTGCCAGCAGGCCGGGACAGGGGGCCGCTGAAGCTTTCTTT. As protein: CASRPGQGAAEAFF.

The V call is TRBV28, the J call TRBJ1-5; 9 bases align to TRBD1. With V trimmed by 3 bases and J by 4 bases, 10 bases remained unmatched. Germline V CDR1 and CDR2: MDHEN, SYDVKM. The CDR3 is made up of 17 amino acids. Here the CDR3 DNA reads TGTGCCAGCAGTTTTGGCTGGGGACAGGGAGTTAATCAGCCCCAGCATTTT. Encoded protein: CASSFGWGQGVNQPQHF.

A single count supports this clonotype. The CDR3 DNA reads TGTGCCAGCAGCTCCCGAGGGGGACAGTATTTT. Amino acids: CASSSRGGQYF. This chain links TRBV7-3 with TRBJ2-3; TRBD1 might be the D (6 bases). Trimming removed 4 bases at V and 12 bases at J, with 11 bases between. CDR3 length: 11 amino acids. Germline CDR1 reads SGHTA; CDR2 reads FQGTGA.

The V and J genes are TRBV4-3 and TRBJ2-1, with TRBD1 identical over 8 bases. The germline V gene encodes CDR1 LGHNA and CDR2 YSLEER. Trimming took 4 bases from V and 4 from J; bases not matched to a gene: 6. The CDR3 covers 15 residues. The CDR3 region has the DNA TGCGCCAGCAGCCGAACGACAGGGGAGTACAATGAGCAGTTCTTC. Amino acid sequence: CASSRTTGEYNEQFF.

This chain links TRBV20-1 with TRBJ2-7, with D tentatively TRBD1 (6 bases). The CDR3 is 11 amino acids. The germline gives CDR1 DFQATT, CDR2 SNEGSKA (reference sequence). Trimming removed 4 bases at V and 8 bases at J, with 12 bases between. CDR3 bases: TGCAGTGCTAACCCACAGGGACAGCAGTACTTC. Amino acids: CSANPQGQQYF.

This clonotype appeared a single time. The chain employs TRBV27 and TRBJ2-7; TRBD2 aligns across 8 bases. The DNA end lines up better with TRBJ2-1; the J call may be wrong. This CDR3 comprises 14 residues. CDR1 is MNHEY, CDR2 SMNVEV, per germline (reference sequence). As DNA, the CDR3 is TGTGCCAGCAGTTTCACGCGGGGGGTCAATGAGCAGTTCTTC. This encodes CASSFTRGVNEQFF.

The rearrangement uses TRBV4-2 and TRBJ2-5, with D uncertain. The CDR3 has 13 residues. Germline CDR1 and CDR2: LGHNA and YNFKEQ. V was clipped by 4 bases and J by 6 bases, with 12 bases between them. Here the CDR3 DNA reads TGTGCCAGCAGCCCCGGCGTAACGAAGACCCAGTACTTC. Its protein product is CASSPGVTKTQYF.

The chain has TRBV7-3 and TRBJ2-1; D remains ambiguous. Looked up from germline, CDR1 is SGHTA and CDR2 is FQGTGA. The CDR3 runs to 15 residues. Trimming removed 5 bases from V and 7 bases from J, with 18 bases in between. CDR3 protein: CASSMDPLLVNEQFF. Here the CDR3 DNA reads TGTGCCAGCAGCATGGATCCCCTGCTTGTGAATGAGCAGTTCTTC.

The chain links TRBV29-1 to TRBJ2-7, with D perhaps matching TRBD2 (5 bases). Germline assignment: CDR1 SQVTM and CDR2 ANQGSEA. V was pared by 8 bases and J by 3 bases, with 23 bases between. The CDR3 loop spans 15 amino acids. This CDR3 is CSFAGVKEKGYEQYF. CDR3 coding DNA: TGCAGCTTTGCCGGGGTGAAGGAGAAGGGCTACGAGCAGTACTTC.

The chain carries TRBV6-6 and TRBJ1-5, with a possible D match to TRBD1 (5 bases). CDR3 length: 16 residues. V dropped 7 bases and J dropped 0 bases, with 16 bases sitting between them. Germline CDR1 MNHNY, CDR2 SVGAGI (reference sequence). The CDR3 sequence: CASTLGTENSNQPQHF. DNA for the CDR3: TGTGCCAGCACCCTAGGGACCGAAAATAGCAATCAGCCCCAGCATTTT.

J is TRBJ2-1 and V is TRBV4-3; TRBD2 aligns across 8 bases. Looked up from germline, CDR1 is LGHNA and CDR2 is YSLEER. The CDR3 spans 17 residues. The J segment lost 1 base and the V segment lost 2 bases, leaving 7 bases of the junction unmatched. CDR3 sequence: CASSQPPGGGSYNEQFF. In DNA form, the CDR3 reads TGCGCCAGCAGCCAACCGCCGGGGGGGGGTTCCTACAATGAGCAGTTCTTC.

The rearrangement links TRBV6-1 to TRBJ2-1; 9 nucleotides match TRBD2. The CDR3 totals 18 residues. V lost 5 bases and J lost 0; bases outside the gene matches: 11. The germline V gene has CDR1 MNHNS and CDR2 SASEGT. In DNA, the CDR3 is TGTGCCAGCAGTAGGGGAGCGGGGGGACAAACCTCCTACAATGAGCAGTTCTTC. Translation gives CASSRGAGGQTSYNEQFF.

This rearrangement joins TRBV10-3 to TRBJ1-2, with unresolved D. CDR3 length: 13 residues. The V gene lost 9 bases and the J gene lost 5 bases, with 16 bases spanning the gap. Per germline, CDR1 ENHRY and CDR2 SYGVKD. CDR3 sequence reads: CAITVGGIYGYTF. DNA for the CDR3: TGTGCCATAACGGTTGGAGGGATTTATGGCTACACCTTC.

The chain carries TRBV20-1 and TRBJ2-7; no clear D gene. This CDR3 has 13 residues. Looked up from germline, CDR1 is DFQATT and CDR2 is SNEGSKA (reference sequence). V lost 3 bases, J lost 3 bases, and 12 bases lay in between. For the CDR3, the DNA is TGCAGTGCTAGGGCCACTGGAAACTACGAGCAGTACTTC. It encodes CSARATGNYEQYF.

The chain recombines TRBV27 with TRBJ1-1, with TRBD1 identical over 7 bases. Germline V gives CDR1 MNHEY, CDR2 SMNVEV (reference sequence). This CDR3 is built from 15 residues. The ends lost 10 bases at V and 5 bases at J; junction bases unmatched: 16. CDR3 DNA sequence: TGTGCCACTGCCCTTATGACAGGGAGGAAGACTGAAGCTTTCTTT. It codes for CATALMTGRKTEAFF.

V gene TRBV25-1 combines with J gene TRBJ1-4, with a weak D call TRBD1 (5 bases). Deletions cut 3 bases from V and 7 bases from J, with 9 bases between. Germline V gives CDR1 MGHDK, CDR2 SYGVNS. The CDR3 runs 13 residues. CDR3 loop: CASSEYRSEKLFF. CDR3 coding DNA: TGTGCCAGCAGTGAGTACAGGAGTGAAAAACTGTTTTTT.

This clonotype was counted a few times. This rearrangement joins TRBV12-3 or TRBV12-4 to TRBJ2-7, with 7 nucleotides matching TRBD1. The V segment lost 5 bases and the J segment 3 bases; nucleotides outside the gene matches: 7. The CDR3 length is 14 residues. CDR3 in DNA: TGTGCCAGCAGTCCCGGGACAGATATCTACGAGCAGTACTTC. It codes for CASSPGTDIYEQYF.

This rearrangement joins TRBV20-1 to TRBJ2-5; 7 bases line up with TRBD2. With V trimmed by 1 base and J by 9 bases, 14 bases remained unmatched. The CDR3 totals 15 residues. Per germline, CDR1 DFQATT and CDR2 SNEGSKA (reference sequence). The CDR3 DNA sequence: TGCAGTGCTAGAGGGAGTAGCGCGCCGCGGGGGTCCCAGTACTTC. Its translation is CSARGSSAPRGSQYF.

This chain connects TRBV29-1 to TRBJ2-3; D is possibly TRBD1 or TRBD2 (6 bases each). The CDR3 runs to 13 residues. Germline lookup yields CDR1 SQVTM and CDR2 ANQGSEA. Trimming stripped 6 bases from V and 1 base from J, with 11 bases between. The CDR3 coding sequence is TGCAGCGTCCGGGGGCCTGGCACAGATACGCAGTATTTT. The encoded protein is CSVRGPGTDTQYF.

This clonotype came up a few times. The rearrangement joins TRBV4-3 to TRBJ2-1; D perhaps matches TRBD1 (6 bases). In germline, CDR1 is LGHNA, CDR2 YSLEER. CDR3 length equals 15 residues. Between the trimmed V and J ends, which lost 1 base and 2 bases, there was a span of 9 bases. The CDR3 protein is CASSQGTGTYNEQFF. CDR3 DNA sequence: TGCGCCAGCAGCCAAGGAACAGGGACCTACAATGAGCAGTTCTTC.

V gene TRBV6-5 combines with J gene TRBJ2-1, with D tentatively TRBD2 (6 bases). Trimming stripped 0 bases from V and 1 base from J, with 10 bases between. The CDR3 spans 16 residues. The germline gives CDR1 MNHEY, CDR2 SVGAGI. Here the CDR3 DNA reads TGTGCCAGCAGTTACTCGACCGGGGGTTCCTACAATGAGCAGTTCTTC. Translation: CASSYSTGGSYNEQFF.

The chain's CDR3 is CASSPVTGPGYGYTF. CDR3 nucleotides: TGTGCCAGCAGCCCCGTCACGGGACCGGGCTATGGCTACACCTTC. The chain has TRBV3-1 and TRBJ1-2; D may be TRBD1 (5 bases). Trimming cost V 4 bases and J 4 bases, with 16 bases left between them. The CDR3 consists of 15 residues. Germline CDR1 is LGHDT and CDR2 is YNNKEL (reference sequence).

This chain joins TRBV3-1 and TRBJ2-7; 7 bases align to TRBD1. V was clipped by 6 bases and J by 2 bases; unmatched bases: 4. Per germline, CDR1 LGHDT and CDR2 YNNKEL (reference sequence). The CDR3 spans 13 residues. CDR3 sequence reads: CASSHTGAYEQYF. Here the CDR3 DNA reads TGTGCCAGCAGTCACACAGGGGCCTACGAGCAGTACTTC.

The chain has TRBV19 and TRBJ2-4, with 7 bases matching TRBD1. Germline CDR1 LNHDA, CDR2 SQIVND (reference sequence). V was clipped by 7 bases and J by 13 bases; unmatched bases: 19. The CDR3 length is 15 residues. DNA of the CDR3: TGTGCCAGTACCAACAGGGGCCCTCCCTACAATGAGCAGTACTTC. The encoded protein is CASTNRGPPYNEQYF. Full variable domain (rest looked up from reference TRBV19 and TRBJ2-4): DGGITQSPKYLFRKEGQNVTLSCEQNLNHDAMYWYRQDPGQGLRLIYYSQIVNDFQKGDIAEGYSVSREKKESFPLTVTSAQKNPTAFYLCASTNRGPPYNEQYFGAGTRLSVL.

The chain uses TRBV5-1 and TRBJ2-4; D gene uncertain. The CDR3 covers 16 residues. The germline CDR1 and CDR2 sequences are SGHRS and YFSETQ. Trimming stripped 0 bases from V and 0 bases from J, with 10 bases between. Here the CDR3 reads CASSLDSSPAKNIQYF. CDR3 in DNA: TGCGCCAGCAGCTTGGACAGTTCTCCAGCCAAAAACATTCAGTACTTC.

This chain links TRBV7-8 with TRBJ2-7; D possibly uses TRBD1 or TRBD2 (5 bases each). The V gene lost 5 bases and the J gene lost 4 bases, with 21 bases spanning the gap. Per germline, CDR1 SGHVS and CDR2 FQNEAQ. The CDR3 covers 16 residues. Here the CDR3 reads CASSGHNRGREYEQYF. In nucleotides, the CDR3 is TGTGCCAGCAGCGGGCATAATAGGGGCAGGGAGTACGAGCAGTACTTC.

The chain employs TRBV10-3 and TRBJ1-2; D is unresolved. The CDR3 consists of 12 residues. CDR1 ENHRY and CDR2 SYGVKD come from the germline V gene. The germline V and J ends were trimmed by 8 bases and 5 bases, with 12 bases remaining between them. This CDR3 reads CAIPSPGYGYTF. The CDR3, as DNA: TGTGCCATCCCCAGCCCCGGGTATGGCTACACCTTC.

This rearrangement joins TRBV10-3 to TRBJ2-2, with 7 positions matching TRBD1. Germline V gene data show CDR1 as ENHRY and CDR2 as SYGVKD. Unmatched junction bases numbered 6, after V lost 3 bases and J lost 2 bases. The CDR3 length is 16 residues. The CDR3 protein is CAISDPGTANTGELFF. CDR3 nucleotides: TGTGCCATCAGTGACCCCGGGACAGCCAACACCGGGGAGCTGTTTTTT.

The chain recombines TRBV7-2 with TRBJ2-1, with TRBD2 matching over 7 bases. V gave up 7 bases and J gave up 7 bases; unmatched junction bases: 13. This CDR3 region has 15 residues. Per germline, CDR1 SGHTA and CDR2 FQGNSA. The CDR3 DNA reads as TGTGCCAGCACCCTCTCCCCGGGGGGATCGAATGAGCAGTTCTTC. Translation: CASTLSPGGSNEQFF.